The 15 T cell receptor beta chains below all came from one sample that was sequenced in a study of blood T cell repertoires in COVID-19. Measured with immunoSEQ multiplex PCR; TCRdb has only the in-frame clones, and not every one. The sample has fewer than 110,000 clones, around 87% seen once. Specimen: peripheral blood. These receptors all stem from a woman in her 30s with acute or convalescent COVID-19.

The chain uses TRBV7-9 and TRBJ1-1, with D possibly being TRBD1 (6 bases). CDR1 is SEHNR, CDR2 FQNEAQ, per germline (reference sequence). The V gene lost 7 bases and the J gene lost 5 bases, with 17 bases spanning the gap. This CDR3 is built from 14 residues. The CDR3 loop is CASILQGRPTEAFF. The DNA of the CDR3 is TGTGCCAGCATCCTCCAGGGGCGTCCGACTGAAGCTTTCTTT.

This chain joins TRBV2 and TRBJ1-1, with D perhaps TRBD1 (6 bases). Germline lookup yields CDR1 SNHLY and CDR2 FYNNEI. V lost 6 bases and J lost 1, with 15 bases in between. The CDR3 is 15 residues long. CDR3 DNA: TGTGCCAGCAGCTTTCGGACGACAGGGAACACTGAAGCTTTCTTT. Translating it yields CASSFRTTGNTEAFF.

The CDR3 DNA reads TGTGCCAGCCTCTTGGCGGGCAGGAACACTGAAGCTTTCTTT. Encoded protein: CASLLAGRNTEAFF. This rearrangement joins TRBV28 to TRBJ1-1; the D is unclear. Trimming cost V 8 bases and J 1 base, with 14 bases left between them. The CDR3 consists of 14 residues. Germline lookup yields CDR1 MDHEN and CDR2 SYDVKM.

The chain carries TRBV30 and TRBJ1-6; 7 bases line up with TRBD1. CDR1 GTSNPN and CDR2 SVGIG come from the germline V gene (reference sequence). J was trimmed by 7 bases and V by 5 bases; bases with no gene match: 5. The CDR3 consists of 13 residues. CDR3 sequence: CAWDREQNSPLHF. CDR3 in DNA: TGTGCCTGGGACAGGGAACAGAATTCACCCCTCCACTTT.

The J gene is TRBJ1-6, the V gene TRBV4-1; maybe TRBD1 (5 bases). Per the germline V gene, CDR1 is MGHRA and CDR2 is YSYEKL. Trimming stripped 1 base from V and 7 bases from J, with 17 bases between. The CDR3 spans 17 residues. CDR3 region: CASSQVFRPGGNSPLHF. CDR3 DNA sequence: TGCGCCAGCAGCCAAGTTTTCCGACCGGGGGGGAATTCACCCCTCCACTTT.

CDR3 region: CASSQAPGGSGSPLHF. CDR3 nucleotide sequence: TGTGCCAGCAGCCAAGCCCCAGGGGGCTCGGGGTCACCCCTCCACTTT. J is TRBJ1-6 and V is TRBV3-1 (or the pseudogene TRBV3-2); 8 nucleotides line up with TRBD1. The CDR3 has 16 residues. J gave up 10 bases and V 1 base, and 9 bases lay outside the gene matches. Germline CDR1 LGHDT, CDR2 YNNKEL (reference sequence).

The sample holds one count of this clone. The J gene is TRBJ1-1, the V gene TRBV7-2; tentatively, D is TRBD1 (5 bases). V lost 1 base to trimming and J lost 1 base, with 10 bases between them. Germline assignment: CDR1 SGHTA and CDR2 FQGNSA. The CDR3 spans 15 residues. CDR3 sequence: CASSLEGRSNTEAFF. The CDR3 region has the DNA TGTGCCAGCAGCTTAGAGGGGAGGTCGAACACTGAAGCTTTCTTT.

J is TRBJ2-4 and V is TRBV6-5; a weak D match, TRBD2 (5 bases). CDR3 length equals 16 residues. The V and J ends lost 2 bases and 0 bases respectively, with 11 bases between them. Germline CDR1 MNHEY, CDR2 SVGAGI. CDR3 coding DNA: TGTGCCAGCAGTTACAGAGGGCCCCTAGCCAAAAACATTCAGTACTTC. Translation: CASSYRGPLAKNIQYF.

The chain recombines TRBV5-4 with TRBJ1-1, with D tentatively TRBD1 (5 bases). CDR1 and CDR2 (germline): SGHNT, YYREEE (reference sequence). The CDR3 runs 12 residues. Trimming left V 3 bases short and J 9 bases short, with 12 bases between. CDR3 DNA: TGTGCCAGCAGCTCAATTCAGGGAAAAGCTTTCTTT. Translated, it gives CASSSIQGKAFF.

The chain uses TRBV2 and TRBJ1-3; TRBD1 is a possible D gene (5 bases). The CDR3 extends over 15 amino acids. From germline, CDR1 is SNHLY and CDR2 FYNNEI. Trimming removed 8 bases from V and 4 bases from J, with 18 bases in between. The CDR3, as DNA: TGTGCCAGCTATGGGGGGGAATTGGGCGGAAACACCATATATTTT. Translating it yields CASYGGELGGNTIYF.

The gene calls are TRBV28 and TRBJ2-7, with 9 bases fitting TRBD1. Germline V gene data show CDR1 as MDHEN and CDR2 as SYDVKM. V trimming: 3 bases; J trimming: 6 bases; junction bases outside the gene matches: 6. CDR3 size: 14 residues. The CDR3 reads CASSLDRGSSEQYF. DNA for the CDR3: TGTGCCAGCAGTTTGGACAGGGGATCTAGCGAGCAGTACTTC.

This rearrangement joins TRBV20-1 to TRBJ2-1, with D possibly TRBD2 on 5 matching bases. V was trimmed by 6 bases and J by 7 bases, leaving 10 bases between them. Per germline, CDR1 DFQATT and CDR2 SNEGSKA (reference sequence). This CDR3 has 11 amino acids. CDR3: CSAAGRNEQFF. DNA of the CDR3: TGCAGTGCCGCGGGCCGAAATGAGCAGTTCTTC.

The genes are TRBV23-1 and TRBJ1-5, with 9 nucleotides matching TRBD1. TRBV23-1 is classed as an ORF, of uncertain function. Germline trimming cut 3 bases from V and 3 bases from J; bases unmatched to any gene: 3. This CDR3 contains 15 residues. In DNA, the CDR3 is TGCGCCAGCAGTCACCGGGACAGGGACAATCAGCCCCAGCATTTT. It is translated as CASSHRDRDNQPQHF.

The rearrangement uses TRBV2 and TRBJ1-2, with 7 bases aligning to TRBD1. The CDR3 has 15 amino acids. After removal of 10 bases from V and 4 bases from J, the junction contained 15 bases not matched to a gene. The germline V gene encodes CDR1 SNHLY and CDR2 FYNNEI. The CDR3: CATSEGASLGYGYTF. CDR3 coding DNA: TGTGCCACCTCCGAGGGGGCCAGTCTAGGCTATGGCTACACCTTC.

The rearrangement joins TRBV18 to TRBJ2-3; the match to TRBD1 covers 7 bases. The ends lost 1 base at V and 4 bases at J; junction bases unmatched: 2. Germline assignment: CDR1 KGHSH and CDR2 LQKENI. The CDR3 runs 14 residues. The CDR3 nucleotides read TGTGCCAGCTCACCACAGGGGGCCGCAGATACGCAGTATTTT. It codes for CASSPQGAADTQYF.